What follows are 32 T cell receptor beta chains derived from one specimen sequenced in a study of T-cell reconstitution after alpha-beta-depleted transplantation in children listed by TCRdb under 2016. This specimen's treatment or condition label, per the study, means: allogeneic hematopoietic cell transplantation with graft depleted of TCRalphabeta T cells and CD19 B cells. The method was PCR. Sequencing was performed on an Illumina HiSeq 2500. Molecular barcoding was employed in the preparation of TCR libraries, with unique molecular identifiers being used to normalize TCRbeta repertoire quantification. TCRdb reworked the public reads: Q25 trimming with fastp, MiXCR clone assembly, productive beta chains retained. Each CDR3 protein appears once, grouped with its most common genes and DNA. Present in this sample are approximately 250,000 distinct CDR3 sequences, about 25% of which were seen just once. The ten largest clones represent roughly 2.6% of the sample.

Sequenced here: PBMCs, sampled before TCRalphabeta/CD19-depleted stem cell transplant. These TCRs come from a girl aged 2 to 10 with Fanconi anemia, due to receive a stem cell transplant.

This clonotype showed up many times. The chain uses TRBV9 and TRBJ2-1; D unclear. Germline-derived CDR1 and CDR2 are SGDLS and YYNGEE. V lost 0 bases and J lost 4, with 14 bases in between. This CDR3 has 16 residues. For the CDR3, the DNA is TGTGCCAGCAGCGTAGAGGTACACTCCAAATACAATGAGCAGTTCTTC. It is translated as CASSVEVHSKYNEQFF.

This clonotype was counted only a few times. The rearrangement links TRBV5-1 to TRBJ2-7; 10 positions match TRBD2. The junction had 7 bases not matched to a gene; V was cut back by 4 bases and J by 3 bases. This CDR3 contains 15 residues. The V gene's germline CDR1 is SGHRS and CDR2 YFSETQ. The CDR3 reads CASSPRTSGFYEQYF. The CDR3 DNA follows: TGCGCCAGCAGCCCGAGGACTAGCGGATTCTACGAGCAGTACTTC. The variable domain in full, completed from reference TRBV5-1 and TRBJ2-7, reads KAGVTQTPRYLIKTRGQQVTLSCSPISGHRSVSWYQQTPGQGLQFLFEYFSETQRNKGNFPGRFSGRQFSNSRSEMNVSTLELGDSALYLCASSPRTSGFYEQYFGPGTRLTVT.

This clonotype was seen a handful of times. The J gene is TRBJ2-4, the V gene TRBV20-1; TRBD1 aligns across 8 bases. The CDR3 runs to 15 residues. Unmatched junction bases numbered 12, after V lost 6 bases and J lost 5 bases. Germline assignment: CDR1 DFQATT and CDR2 SNEGSKA (reference sequence). The CDR3 nucleotides read TGCAGTGCCAGGGACAGGCGCAAGGGGGAAAACATTCAGTACTTC. Encoded protein: CSARDRRKGENIQYF.

The V gene is TRBV29-1, the J gene TRBJ1-3, with a weak D call TRBD1 (6 bases). Germline V gene data show CDR1 as SQVTM and CDR2 as ANQGSEA. The V and J ends lost 7 bases and 4 bases respectively, with 17 bases between them. This CDR3 is built from 14 residues. This chain's CDR3 is CSAIAGQNGNTIYF. The DNA for the CDR3 is TGCAGCGCTATAGCCGGACAGAACGGAAACACCATATATTTT.

The table lists this clonotype with many counts. CDR3 residues: CASSLGLGVALQETQYF. DNA for the CDR3: TGCGCCAGCAGCTTGGGACTCGGGGTGGCGCTTCAAGAGACCCAGTACTTC. The genes are TRBV5-1 and TRBJ2-5; a weak D match, TRBD2 (5 bases). V was cut by 0 bases and J by 2 bases, with 17 bases left in between. Germline CDR1 SGHRS, CDR2 YFSETQ. This CDR3 region has 17 residues.

This clonotype was found many times. The V gene is TRBV20-1, the J gene TRBJ2-1, with a possible D match to TRBD2 (5 bases). The CDR3 sequence is 15 residues long. V was clipped by 1 base and J by 6 bases, with 16 bases between them. Germline V CDR1 and CDR2: DFQATT, SNEGSKA (reference sequence). This chain's CDR3 is CSARVSVARGNEQFF. CDR3 DNA: TGCAGTGCTAGAGTGAGTGTGGCCCGGGGCAATGAGCAGTTCTTC.

J is TRBJ1-1 and V is TRBV29-1, with D unclear. V lost 2 bases and J 2 bases, leaving 6 bases between the germline ends. This CDR3 contains 12 residues. The germline gives CDR1 SQVTM, CDR2 ANQGSEA. The CDR3 here is CSVENVNTEAFF. The CDR3 region has the DNA TGCAGCGTTGAAAACGTAAACACTGAAGCTTTCTTT.

This clonotype has a count of ten or more. The chain employs TRBV29-1 and TRBJ2-3; perhaps TRBD1 as D (6 bases). The CDR3 sequence is 15 residues long. V was trimmed by 5 bases and J by 0 bases, leaving 15 bases between them. From germline, CDR1 is SQVTM and CDR2 ANQGSEA. Written as DNA, the CDR3 is TGCAGCGTTTGGGGGCGGACTTGGAGCACAGATACGCAGTATTTT. Protein product: CSVWGRTWSTDTQYF.

This clonotype was detected ten times or more. The chain joins TRBV5-1 to TRBJ2-5; D is ambiguous. There are 12 residues in the CDR3. Germline V gene lookup returns CDR1 SGHRS and CDR2 YFSETQ. Trimming removed 5 bases from V and 1 base from J, with 6 bases in between. The CDR3 loop reads CASRWTQETQYF. CDR3 nucleotide sequence: TGCGCCAGCAGGTGGACCCAAGAGACCCAGTACTTC.

This clonotype was picked up many times. The chain combines TRBV4-1 with TRBJ1-1, with D unresolved. V was trimmed by 5 bases and J by 3 bases, leaving 16 bases between them. Germline V lookup: CDR1 MGHRA, CDR2 YSYEKL. The CDR3 consists of 15 residues. CDR3 residues: CASSEFPSGDTEAFF. CDR3 nucleotide sequence: TGCGCCAGCAGCGAATTCCCCAGCGGGGACACTGAAGCTTTCTTT.

This clonotype turned up a few times. The rearrangement joins TRBV29-1 to TRBJ1-1; perhaps TRBD1 as D (5 bases). Per the germline V gene, CDR1 is SQVTM and CDR2 is ANQGSEA. V lost 3 bases and J lost 0, with 11 bases in between. CDR3 length: 14 amino acids. The CDR3 DNA reads TGCAGCGTTGAGGGGGGTGTCATGAACACTGAAGCTTTCTTT. Its protein product is CSVEGGVMNTEAFF.

This clonotype was detected ten times or more. The V call is TRBV27, the J call TRBJ2-1; 10 positions agree with TRBD2. Germline CDR1 is MNHEY and CDR2 is SMNVEV (reference sequence). This CDR3 comprises 17 residues. Trimming took 2 bases from V and 7 from J; bases not matched to a gene: 11. CDR3 amino acids: CASSLRLAGVPQNEQFF. The CDR3 DNA reads TGTGCCAGCAGTTTACGGCTAGCGGGAGTGCCACAAAATGAGCAGTTCTTC.

This clonotype was counted ten times or more. The chain joins TRBV15 to TRBJ2-1; 9 bases align to TRBD2. CDR3 length equals 15 residues. The germline CDR1 and CDR2 sequences are LNHNV and YYDKDF (reference sequence). Trimming cost V 0 bases and J 15 bases; bases outside gene matches: 12. The CDR3 DNA sequence: TGTGCCACCAGCAGAGAGAGCGGGGGGCTAATGGCGCCGTTCTTC. Protein sequence: CATSRESGGLMAPFF.

This clonotype was counted only a few times. The chain employs TRBV12-3 or TRBV12-4 and TRBJ1-5, with TRBD1 matching 7 bases. The CDR3 loop spans 14 amino acids. The V segment lost 4 bases and the J segment 5 bases; nucleotides outside the gene matches: 5. The CDR3 bases are TGTGCCAGCAGTTCAACCACAGGGGATCAGCCCCAGCATTTT. It translates to CASSSTTGDQPQHF.

This chain connects TRBV20-1 to TRBJ2-7, with TRBD1 as a possible D gene (5 bases). The V gene lost 3 bases and the J gene lost 3 bases, with 9 bases spanning the gap. Germline V gene lookup returns CDR1 DFQATT and CDR2 SNEGSKA (reference sequence). The CDR3 has 12 residues. The CDR3 spells CSASQGFYEQYF. The CDR3 DNA is TGCAGTGCTAGCCAGGGATTCTACGAGCAGTACTTC.

A word on this clonotype: A much larger clone differs by one base, so this may be a read error. The CDR3 does not close with the conserved phenylalanine or tryptophan, likely indicating a read error. In DNA form, the CDR3 reads TGTGCCAGCACTAGCGGGGGTGGGGAGCAGTTCATC. It codes for CASTSGGGEQFI. The V call is TRBV25-1, the J call TRBJ2-1; TRBD2 agrees at 10 bases. After removal of 7 bases from V and 10 bases from J, the junction contained 4 bases not matched to a gene. Germline CDR1 reads MGHDK; CDR2 reads SYGVNS. The CDR3 covers 12 residues.

The V and J genes are TRBV29-1 and TRBJ2-3, with TRBD1 as a possible D gene (6 bases). Trimming cost V 8 bases and J 1 base, with 13 bases left between them. The CDR3 is 13 amino acids. The V gene's germline CDR1 is SQVTM and CDR2 ANQGSEA. CDR3 DNA sequence: TGCAGCTTCGACAGGATTCGCACAGATACGCAGTATTTT. Translating gives CSFDRIRTDTQYF.

This clonotype has ten or more counts. The chain links TRBV20-1 to TRBJ2-1; 13 bases are shared with TRBD2. The CDR3 spans 15 residues. Losses at the gene ends were 5 bases for V and 5 bases for J; bases not matched to a gene: 6. Germline V lookup: CDR1 DFQATT, CDR2 SNEGSKA (reference sequence). The CDR3 nucleotides are TGCAGTGCTCAGACTAGCGGGAGGTTCGACAATGAGCAGTTCTTC. It codes for CSAQTSGRFDNEQFF.

This chain links TRBV20-1 with TRBJ1-1; D call uncertain. This CDR3 contains 14 residues. Germline V gives CDR1 DFQATT, CDR2 SNEGSKA (reference sequence). Trimming took 5 bases from V and 1 from J, leaving 14 bases between them. The DNA of the CDR3 is TGCAGTGCTCGATCAAGGATCACGAACACTGAAGCTTTCTTT. Protein sequence: CSARSRITNTEAFF.

This clonotype appeared a few times. This sequence joins TRBV29-1 and TRBJ2-1, with 14 bases identical to TRBD2. After removal of 0 bases from V and 8 bases from J, the junction contained 3 bases not matched to a gene. The length of the CDR3 is 15 residues. CDR1 SQVTM and CDR2 ANQGSEA come from the germline V gene. CDR3 DNA: TGCAGCGTTGAAGACGGGACTAGCGGGAGTTATGAGCAGTTCTTC. Translating gives CSVEDGTSGSYEQFF.

This clonotype has ten or more counts. The chain employs TRBV5-1 and TRBJ2-2, with 8 bases aligning to TRBD1. In germline, CDR1 is SGHRS, CDR2 YFSETQ. The CDR3 runs 15 residues. J gave up 3 bases and V 2 bases, and 3 bases lay outside the gene matches. DNA for the CDR3: TGCGCCAGCAGCTTAACGACAGGGGACACCGGGGAGCTGTTTTTT. Translated: CASSLTTGDTGELFF.

Many counts were recorded for this clonotype. The V gene is TRBV20-1, the J gene TRBJ2-7, with TRBD2 as a possible D gene (6 bases). The CDR3 is 14 residues long. Germline values: CDR1 DFQATT, CDR2 SNEGSKA (reference sequence). Trimming left V 2 bases short and J 5 bases short, with 16 bases between. The chain's CDR3 is CSARNLAGFDEQYF. Here the CDR3 DNA reads TGCAGTGCTAGAAACCTCGCGGGGTTCGACGAGCAGTACTTC.

This clonotype was counted at least ten times. The V call is TRBV29-1, the J call TRBJ2-7; D possibly corresponds to TRBD1 (6 bases). The ends were cut back, 3 bases at V and 1 base at J, with 10 bases in the middle. CDR1 SQVTM and CDR2 ANQGSEA come from the germline V gene. The CDR3 totals 13 residues. This CDR3 is CSVDKQGSYEQYF. The CDR3 nucleotides read TGCAGCGTTGATAAACAGGGTTCCTACGAGCAGTACTTC.

The chain uses TRBV12-3 or TRBV12-4 and TRBJ2-3; no definite D call. With 0 bases removed from V and 7 bases from J, the gap between germline ends came to 11 bases. The CDR3 has 14 residues. CDR3 DNA: TGTGCCAGCAGTTTAGCGGGCCCCCCAAATACGCAGTATTTT. Protein sequence: CASSLAGPPNTQYF.

The chain links TRBV21-1 to TRBJ2-7; the table's D call of TRBD1 was not tested on the DNA. TRBV21-1 is given as a pseudogene. The CDR3 covers 14 residues. The CDR3 sequence: CAIPGQGSTYEQYF. The CDR3 DNA is TGTGCCATCCCGGGACAGGGATCAACCTACGAGCAGTACTTC.

In its sample, this clonotype was seen many times. This chain links TRBV7-9 with TRBJ2-7, with TRBD2 matching over 8 bases. The CDR3 runs 14 residues. The J segment lost 5 bases and the V segment lost 3 bases, leaving 6 bases of the junction unmatched. CDR1 is SEHNR and CDR2 is FQNEAQ in the germline V gene (reference sequence). CDR3 DNA: TGTGCCAGCAGCTTGGGGAGCGGGAGAGACGAGCAGTACTTC. This encodes CASSLGSGRDEQYF.

The V call is TRBV20-1, the J call TRBJ2-5, with D perhaps TRBD1 or TRBD2 (5 bases each). The CDR3 consists of 14 residues. Per germline, CDR1 DFQATT and CDR2 SNEGSKA (reference sequence). The V end was cut by 3 bases, the J end by 2 bases, with 13 bases between. CDR3 in DNA: TGCAGTGCTAGTAAACGGGACGGGCAAGAGACCCAGTACTTC. Its protein product is CSASKRDGQETQYF.

The rearrangement joins TRBV20-1 to TRBJ2-7, with D unclear. In germline, CDR1 is DFQATT, CDR2 SNEGSKA (reference sequence). The length of the CDR3 is 12 residues. With 6 bases removed from V and 3 bases from J, the gap between germline ends came to 12 bases. CDR3 nucleotide sequence: TGCAGTGCAACCCGGGCCGACTACGAGCAGTACTTC. Encoded protein: CSATRADYEQYF.

This clonotype was counted a few times. The genes are TRBV20-1 and TRBJ2-7; 8 bases match TRBD1. This CDR3 has 15 residues. Trimming cost V 3 bases and J 0 bases; bases outside gene matches: 7. CDR1 is DFQATT, CDR2 SNEGSKA, per germline (reference sequence). CDR3 bases: TGCAGTGCTAGTCTATGGGACAGGAGCTCCTACGAGCAGTACTTC. It translates to CSASLWDRSSYEQYF.

This clonotype was found many times. This rearrangement joins TRBV20-1 to TRBJ2-7; weak D call: TRBD2 (7 bases). The CDR3 is 19 amino acids. V was pared by 0 bases and J by 9 bases, with 33 bases between. Germline V lookup: CDR1 DFQATT, CDR2 SNEGSKA (reference sequence). The CDR3 coding sequence is TGCAGTGCTAGAGATCCCCGGACTAGTCGACTCAGTAAGGGGGTCGCGCAGTACTTC. This sequence encodes CSARDPRTSRLSKGVAQYF.

The chain couples TRBV24-1 to TRBJ2-1, with TRBD1 identical over 8 bases. This CDR3 comprises 15 residues. CDR1 is KGHDR, CDR2 SFDVKD, per germline. Trimming at V came to 2 bases and at J to 7 bases, leaving 6 bases not matched to a gene. The CDR3 coding sequence is TGTGCCACCAGTGATTGGACAGGGATACTGAATGAGCAGTTCTTC. Its translation: CATSDWTGILNEQFF.

This clonotype turned up a few times. The rearrangement joins TRBV10-2 to TRBJ2-3; weak D call: TRBD1 (5 bases). The germline V gene has CDR1 WSHSY and CDR2 SAAADI. The CDR3 is 13 residues long. Trimming shortened V by 11 bases and J by 2 bases, and 14 bases separated the two germline ends. CDR3 DNA sequence: TGCGCCCTCCTGGGGCGGAACACAGATACGCAGTATTTT. Protein product: CALLGRNTDTQYF.